A single sample gave rise to the 17 T cell receptor beta chains below, sequenced in a study of Ad26.COV2.S vaccination and SARS-CoV-2 variants. TCRdb's copy holds only in-frame clones and misses some; the assay was immunoSEQ multiplex PCR. Of around 370,000 clones detected, under 95% appear once; the ten largest clones hold under 4%. The input for sequencing was peripheral blood, taken after recovery from COVID-19. Receptor source: a human donor who had recovered from COVID-19.

The chain recombines TRBV6-2 or TRBV6-3 with TRBJ1-2; D not resolved. CDR3 length: 11 amino acids. Germline CDR1 is MNHEY and CDR2 is SVGEGT. Trimming took off 3 bases at V and 8 bases at J, with 7 bases between the two ends. The CDR3 sequence: CASSYERGYTF. The CDR3 region has the DNA TGTGCCAGCAGTTATGAGAGGGGCTACACCTTC.

V is TRBV12-3 or TRBV12-4 and J is TRBJ2-2; D may be TRBD2 (7 bases). CDR3 length: 13 amino acids. The germline V and J ends were trimmed by 6 bases and 4 bases, with 9 bases remaining between them. In DNA, the CDR3 is TGTGCCAGCAGGGGGGGGCGCACCGGGGAGCTGTTTTTT. Its translation: CASRGGRTGELFF.

The chain is built from TRBV7-2 and TRBJ1-2; a possible D gene is TRBD1 (6 bases). Germline V lookup: CDR1 SGHTA, CDR2 FQGNSA. V was pared by 1 base and J by 2 bases, with 8 bases between. The CDR3 runs 14 residues. The CDR3 reads CASSLVTGNYGYTF. The CDR3 nucleotides are TGTGCCAGCAGCTTAGTCACAGGGAACTATGGCTACACCTTC.

The chain couples TRBV29-1 to TRBJ1-1; D ambiguous. Germline values: CDR1 SQVTM, CDR2 ANQGSEA. The CDR3 consists of 12 residues. The germline V and J ends were trimmed by 4 bases and 5 bases, with 11 bases remaining between them. In nucleotides, the CDR3 is TGCAGCGTTGCGGGCGTTGTGACTGAAGCTTTCTTT. The encoded protein is CSVAGVVTEAFF.

The chain uses TRBV4-1 and TRBJ2-7, with TRBD1 as a possible D gene (5 bases). Germline-derived CDR1 and CDR2 are MGHRA and YSYEKL. V lost 2 bases to trimming and J lost 4 bases, with 9 bases between them. This CDR3 has 13 residues. The CDR3 spells CASSQPKGYEQYF. The CDR3 DNA sequence: TGCGCCAGCAGCCAACCAAAGGGGTACGAGCAGTACTTC.

This chain uses TRBV18 with TRBJ2-6, with D uncertain. CDR1 and CDR2 from the germline V gene are KGHSH and LQKENI. This CDR3 comprises 16 residues. Trimming cost V 3 bases and J 0 bases, with 9 bases left between them. The CDR3 coding sequence is TGTGCCAGCTCACCTCGTGGTGGCTCTGGGGCCAACGTCCTGACTTTC. It encodes CASSPRGGSGANVLTF.

The chain is built from TRBV15 and TRBJ1-2; D not certain. The germline gives CDR1 LNHNV, CDR2 YYDKDF (reference sequence). This CDR3 spans 15 amino acids. Deletions cut 1 base from V and 6 bases from J, with 15 bases between. The CDR3 sequence: CATSRAASSGDGYTF. The CDR3, as DNA: TGTGCCACCAGCAGAGCCGCCTCCAGCGGGGATGGCTACACCTTC.

This sequence joins TRBV29-1 and TRBJ1-2; D unclear. Trimming shortened V by 4 bases and J by 0 bases, and 12 bases separated the two germline ends. In germline, CDR1 is SQVTM, CDR2 ANQGSEA. The CDR3 has 14 residues. The CDR3 DNA follows: TGCAGCGTTGTAGTTACACAATCTAACTATGGCTACACCTTC. Its protein is CSVVVTQSNYGYTF. Full variable domain (remainder filled in from reference TRBV29-1 and TRBJ1-2): SAVISQKPSRDICQRGTSLTIQCQVDSQVTMMFWYRQQPGQSLTLIATANQGSEATYESGFVIDKFPISRPNLTFSTLTVSNMSPEDSSIYLCSVVVTQSNYGYTFGSGTRLTVV.

This clone came up once. The rearrangement uses TRBV5-1 and TRBJ2-1, with D perhaps TRBD2 (5 bases). The CDR3 sequence is 15 residues long. Per germline, CDR1 SGHRS and CDR2 YFSETQ. V was trimmed by 5 bases and J by 4 bases, leaving 16 bases between them. CDR3 sequence (DNA): TGCGCCAGCAGATTCGAGGCTAGCCCTTACAATGAGCAGTTCTTC. Protein sequence: CASRFEASPYNEQFF.

V usage is TRBV25-1 and J usage is TRBJ1-6, with a possible D match to TRBD1 (5 bases). Germline-derived CDR1 and CDR2 are MGHDK and SYGVNS. The CDR3 totals 15 residues. Trimming removed 6 bases from V and 6 bases from J, with 15 bases in between. CDR3 nucleotides: TGTGCCAGCAGCGGGACGGAGAGGTTTAATTCACCCCTCCACTTT. This gives the protein CASSGTERFNSPLHF.

The chain joins TRBV7-6 to TRBJ2-7; TRBD1 agrees at 7 bases. Germline lookup yields CDR1 SGHVS and CDR2 FNYEAQ. J lost 1 base, V lost 6 bases, and 18 bases had no gene match. This CDR3 has 18 amino acids. The CDR3, as DNA: TGTGCCAGCAGTCTTTTCCCGAACAGGGGTAAAGAATCCTACGAGCAGTACTTC. Translated: CASSLFPNRGKESYEQYF. Together with reference TRBV7-6 and TRBJ2-7, the CDR3 gives the full variable domain: GAGVSQSPRYKVTKRGQDVALRCDPISGHVSLYWYRQALGQGPEFLTYFNYEAQQDKSGLPNDRFSAERPEGSISTLTIQRTEQRDSAMYRCASSLFPNRGKESYEQYFGPGTRLTVT.

The gene calls are TRBV15 and TRBJ2-5; D uncertain. V dropped 4 bases and J dropped 4 bases, with 10 bases sitting between them. CDR1 is LNHNV and CDR2 is YYDKDF in the germline V gene (reference sequence). CDR3 size: 13 residues. This chain's CDR3 is CATSTLKGETQYF. The CDR3 DNA reads as TGTGCCACCAGCACATTGAAGGGAGAGACCCAGTACTTC.

The J gene is TRBJ1-1, the V gene TRBV7-2; D remains ambiguous. CDR1 is SGHTA, CDR2 FQGNSA, per germline. The CDR3 has 13 amino acids. Trimming removed 1 base at V and 4 bases at J, with 7 bases between. The DNA of the CDR3 is TGTGCCAGCAGCTTAGAAACCAGCACTGAAGCTTTCTTT. Translated: CASSLETSTEAFF.

This clone was found once. The V gene is TRBV27, the J gene TRBJ2-7; 10 nucleotides agree with TRBD1. After removal of 6 bases from V and 3 bases from J, the junction contained 8 bases not matched to a gene. The CDR3 contains 15 residues. The germline gives CDR1 MNHEY, CDR2 SMNVEV (reference sequence). Here the CDR3 reads CASRPGQGTNYEQYF. As DNA, the CDR3 is TGTGCCAGCAGACCGGGACAGGGGACCAACTACGAGCAGTACTTC.

V usage is TRBV7-2 and J usage is TRBJ2-2, with 14 positions matching TRBD2. Germline CDR1 SGHTA, CDR2 FQGNSA. V dropped 1 base and J dropped 4; count of bases not matched to a gene: 2. This CDR3 has 17 residues. DNA of the CDR3: TGTGCCAGCAGCTTAGGACTAGCGGGGGGGCTCACCGGGGAGCTGTTTTTT. Its translation is CASSLGLAGGLTGELFF.

The gene calls are TRBV5-1 and TRBJ1-1; D perhaps matches TRBD1 (6 bases). V shed 0 bases and J shed 1 base, with 10 bases lying between them. The CDR3 runs to 15 residues. Germline assignment: CDR1 SGHRS and CDR2 YFSETQ. Here the CDR3 reads CASSLVGARNTEAFF. Written as DNA, the CDR3 is TGCGCCAGCAGCTTGGTGGGGGCCCGGAACACTGAAGCTTTCTTT.

The CDR3 here is CASSLEFGTGGPNTEAFF. The CDR3 DNA reads as TGTGCCAGCAGCTTAGAATTCGGGACAGGGGGACCGAACACTGAAGCTTTCTTT. This chain links TRBV7-2 with TRBJ1-1, with 11 nucleotides matching TRBD1. Germline lookup yields CDR1 SGHTA and CDR2 FQGNSA. V lost 1 base and J lost 1; bases outside the gene matches: 8. The CDR3 length is 18 residues.